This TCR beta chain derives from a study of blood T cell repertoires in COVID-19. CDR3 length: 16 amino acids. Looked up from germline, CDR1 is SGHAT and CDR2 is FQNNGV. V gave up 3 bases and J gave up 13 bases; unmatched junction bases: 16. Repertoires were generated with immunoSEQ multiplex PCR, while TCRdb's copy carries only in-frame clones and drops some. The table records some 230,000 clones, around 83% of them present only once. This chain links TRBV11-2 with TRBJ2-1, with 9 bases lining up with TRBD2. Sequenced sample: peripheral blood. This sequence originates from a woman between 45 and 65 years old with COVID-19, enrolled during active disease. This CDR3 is CASSFYVEVAGDGQFF. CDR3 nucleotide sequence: TGTGCCAGCAGCTTTTATGTGGAGGTAGCGGGGGATGGACAGTTCTTC.